Reported below is one TCR beta chain. Its cognate antigen is unknown. Trimming cost V 0 bases and J 9 bases; bases outside gene matches: 18. This CDR3 spans 18 amino acids. CDR1 and CDR2 (germline): SGDLS, YYNGEE. The source of the sample is a study of cytomegalovirus exposure and HLA in healthy donors. Study findings and constraints: Specificity of three CMV-associated chains for CMV antigens was verified in vitro.

PCR used 60 Vbeta primers and 13 Jbeta primers. Profiled with immunoSEQ multiplex PCR; TCRdb holds only in-frame clones, not every one. The sample contains more than 85,000 clones, over 65% of which appear only once. Sequencing was carried out using PBMCs. This sequence joins TRBV9 and TRBJ2-1; 7 bases agree with TRBD2. This TCR came from a man aged 30-40 years in good health and CMV-seropositive. CDR3 bases: TGTGCCAGCAGCGTAGGGGGGAGGGGTGTCGGGCCTTCAGGTGAGCAGTTCTTC. This gives the protein CASSVGGRGVGPSGEQFF. The whole variable domain, filled in from reference TRBV9 and TRBJ2-1, reads DSGVTQTPKHLITATGQRVTLRCSPRSGDLSVYWYQQSLDQGLQFLIQYYNGEERAKGNILERFSAQQFPDLHSELNLSSLELGDSALYFCASSVGGRGVGPSGEQFFGPGTRLTVL.